This paragraph covers one T cell receptor (beta chain) sequence. Germline values: CDR1 LNHDA, CDR2 SQIVND (reference sequence). The CDR3 totals 15 residues. The ends lost 8 bases at V and 4 bases at J; junction bases unmatched: 11. This specimen comes from a study of blood T cell repertoires in COVID-19. Study-level information: COVID-19 samples collected from the United States, Italy and Spain covered acute and convalescent phases. T cells, B-cell-depleted T cells, or PBMCs supplied cDNA or gDNA.

Source study methods: Reference gene primer amplification yielded estimated nucleated cell counts. TCRdb keeps only in-frame clones here, not all; method: immunoSEQ multiplex PCR. The V and J calls and clone size come from that table; D and trimming were worked out from the DNA. The sample records about 44,000 clones, around 87% being singletons. The clonotype was recovered from a woman of 80 years or more in a cohort sampled during active or convalescent COVID-19. The chain carries TRBV19 and TRBJ1-3; 7 bases align to TRBD1. What was sequenced was peripheral blood. The CDR3 spells CASRRQGGSGNTIYF. Written as DNA, the CDR3 is TGTGCCAGTCGTAGACAGGGTGGATCGGGAAACACCATATATTTT.